The 21 T cell receptor beta chains below were found in one sample sequenced in a study of blood T cell repertoires in COVID-19. The protocol was immunoSEQ multiplex PCR, while the TCRdb copy is restricted to in-frame clones and leaves out a portion. There are 95,000 to 130,000 clones in the sample; around 78% occur only once, and over 2% lies in the top ten. The source material was peripheral blood. These receptors were collected from a man under 40 with acute or convalescent COVID-19.

This clone was recorded once. This chain connects TRBV6-2 or TRBV6-3 to TRBJ1-1; D gene unclear. The CDR3 extends over 11 amino acids. V was cut by 6 bases and J by 8 bases, with 10 bases left in between. Germline V gene data show CDR1 as MNHEY and CDR2 as SVGEGT. CDR3 in DNA: TGTGCCAGCAGCGAATCGACAGAAGCTTTCTTT. Protein product: CASSESTEAFF.

The table lists this clone with a few counts. The J gene is TRBJ1-2, the V gene TRBV5-6; 8 positions agree with TRBD1. The junction had 4 bases not matched to a gene; V was cut back by 5 bases and J by 4 bases. The CDR3 covers 13 residues. Germline CDR1 and CDR2: SGHDT and YYEEEE. The CDR3 loop reads CASRLTGGYGYTF. The CDR3 DNA is TGTGCCAGCAGACTAACAGGGGGCTATGGCTACACCTTC.

J is TRBJ2-1 and V is TRBV13; possible D gene TRBD1, 5 bases. There are 14 residues in the CDR3. Trimming cost V 3 bases and J 5 bases, with 11 bases left between them. Looked up from germline, CDR1 is PRHDT and CDR2 is FYEKMQ (reference sequence). The chain's CDR3 is CASSFGAENNEQFF. CDR3 nucleotide sequence: TGTGCCAGCAGCTTTGGGGCCGAGAACAATGAGCAGTTCTTC.

The rearrangement uses TRBV5-4 and TRBJ1-2; 7 nucleotides match TRBD1. J was trimmed by 0 bases and V by 2 bases; bases with no gene match: 7. The CDR3 contains 16 residues. Germline CDR1 is SGHNT and CDR2 is YYREEE (reference sequence). The CDR3 region is CASSFSRGASNYGYTF. CDR3 DNA: TGTGCCAGCAGCTTTAGCAGGGGGGCTTCTAACTATGGCTACACCTTC.

The sample holds a few counts of this clone. The chain recombines TRBV28 with TRBJ2-1, with 8 bases aligning to TRBD2. The CDR3 has 15 residues. J gave up 2 bases and V 5 bases, and 5 bases lay outside the gene matches. Germline CDR1 reads MDHEN; CDR2 reads SYDVKM. CDR3 residues: CASSKAGDPYNEQFF. In DNA form, the CDR3 reads TGTGCCAGCAGTAAAGCGGGAGACCCCTACAATGAGCAGTTCTTC.

This chain joins TRBV7-9 and TRBJ1-1; D is undetermined. Trimming stripped 3 bases from V and 1 base from J, with 9 bases between. Germline V gene sequence: CDR1 SEHNR, CDR2 FQNEAQ (reference sequence). The CDR3 runs 14 residues. The CDR3 DNA reads as TGTGCCAGCAGCTTGCGGCAGTCGAACACTGAAGCTTTCTTT. Translated: CASSLRQSNTEAFF.

The chain recombines TRBV5-4 with TRBJ2-3; possible D gene TRBD2, 6 bases. In germline, CDR1 is SGHNT, CDR2 YYREEE (reference sequence). With 0 bases removed from V and 5 bases from J, the gap between germline ends came to 22 bases. The CDR3 has 18 amino acids. For the CDR3, the DNA is TGTGCCAGCAGCTTGGAGGGCGGGGTGGGGGAGGCTGGAGATACGCAGTATTTT. Its translation is CASSLEGGVGEAGDTQYF. Based on the CDR3 plus reference TRBV5-4 and TRBJ2-3, the full variable domain is ETGVTQSPTHLIKTRGQQVTLRCSSQSGHNTVSWYQQALGQGPQFIFQYYREEENGRGNFPPRFSGLQFPNYSSELNVNALELDDSALYLCASSLEGGVGEAGDTQYFGPGTRLTVL.

This chain links TRBV21-1 with TRBJ2-7; TRBD1, as called in the table, went unchecked against the DNA. TRBV21-1 is labeled a pseudogene. The CDR3 length is 17 residues. The CDR3 bases are TGTGCCAGCAGCAAAGCTTCCGGGACAGGGGGTCCCTACGAGCAGTACGTC. This sequence encodes CASSKASGTGGPYEQYV.

V usage is TRBV13 and J usage is TRBJ1-1; 11 bases fit TRBD1. V lost 4 bases to trimming and J lost 1 base; unmatched junction nucleotides: 2. The germline CDR1 and CDR2 sequences are PRHDT and FYEKMQ (reference sequence). This CDR3 comprises 15 residues. Here the CDR3 DNA reads TGTGCCAGCAGCTCGGACAGGGGGCGGAACACTGAAGCTTTCTTT. Translating gives CASSSDRGRNTEAFF.

The rearrangement links TRBV27 to TRBJ2-1; D is perhaps TRBD2 (5 bases). The length of the CDR3 is 14 residues. V was pared by 6 bases and J by 0 bases, with 9 bases between. Germline V lookup: CDR1 MNHEY, CDR2 SMNVEV (reference sequence). Here the CDR3 DNA reads TGTGCCAGCAGAAGCGGAAACTCCTACAATGAGCAGTTCTTC. This gives the protein CASRSGNSYNEQFF.

This clone was picked up one time. The rearrangement uses TRBV6-6 and TRBJ2-7; D is perhaps TRBD2 (6 bases). Germline-derived CDR1 and CDR2 are MNHNY and SVGAGI (reference sequence). The V gene lost 2 bases and the J gene lost 5 bases, with 13 bases spanning the gap. The CDR3 extends over 14 amino acids. The DNA for the CDR3 is TGTGCCAGCAGTTACGGGGGGAGGAGGGACGAGCAGTACGTC. This sequence encodes CASSYGGRRDEQYV.

The V and J genes are TRBV9 and TRBJ2-1; 9 bases map to TRBD1. Trimming took 3 bases from V and 11 from J; bases not matched to a gene: 6. The CDR3 is made up of 13 amino acids. The germline CDR1 and CDR2 sequences are SGDLS and YYNGEE. The CDR3 loop reads CASSEGTGTKQFF. As DNA, the CDR3 is TGTGCCAGCAGCGAAGGGACAGGGACTAAGCAGTTCTTC.

In this sample, this clone turned up once. V is TRBV30 and J is TRBJ2-7; TRBD1 might be the D (5 bases). Germline V CDR1 and CDR2: GTSNPN, SVGIG (reference sequence). This CDR3 contains 12 residues. V lost 4 bases and J lost 2, with 9 bases in between. CDR3 amino acids: CAWNRRAYEQYV. The CDR3 DNA follows: TGTGCCTGGAACAGGCGAGCCTACGAGCAGTACGTC.

This clone was detected only a few times. The genes are TRBV19 and TRBJ2-3; D possibly corresponds to TRBD1 (7 bases). Germline V CDR1 and CDR2: LNHDA, SQIVND (reference sequence). With 5 bases removed from V and 3 bases from J, the gap between germline ends came to 12 bases. The CDR3 sequence is 14 residues long. The CDR3 here is CASSSGGGTDTQYF. The DNA of the CDR3 is TGTGCCAGTAGTTCAGGGGGAGGAACAGATACGCAGTATTTT.

V gene TRBV25-1 combines with J gene TRBJ2-1, with 9 bases matching TRBD2. This CDR3 spans 16 amino acids. The germline CDR1 and CDR2 sequences are MGHDK and SYGVNS. V lost 1 base, J lost 4 bases, and 5 bases stayed unmatched. The CDR3 here is CASSESASGTYNEQFF. The CDR3 DNA reads as TGTGCCAGCAGTGAATCTGCTAGCGGGACTTACAATGAGCAGTTCTTC. Combining the CDR3 with reference TRBV25-1 and TRBJ2-1 gives the whole variable domain EADIYQTPRYLVIGTGKKITLECSQTMGHDKMYWYQQDPGMELHLIHYSYGVNSTEKGDLSSESTVSRIRTEHFPLTLESARPSHTSQYLCASSESASGTYNEQFFGPGTRLTVL.

The chain is built from TRBV12-3 or TRBV12-4 and TRBJ2-3; no clear D gene. Trimming took off 5 bases at V and 9 bases at J, with 15 bases between the two ends. CDR3 length: 13 residues. The CDR3 loop is CASSPTEPVTQYF. The CDR3 bases are TGTGCCAGCAGTCCTACAGAGCCTGTAACGCAGTATTTT.

This chain links TRBV5-1 with TRBJ1-2; D unresolved. With 1 base removed from V and 5 bases from J, the gap between germline ends came to 9 bases. Germline assignment: CDR1 SGHRS and CDR2 YFSETQ. The CDR3 sequence is 13 residues long. For the CDR3, the DNA is TGCGCCAGCAGCTTGAATGTCTTATATGGCTACACCTTC. It encodes CASSLNVLYGYTF. Drawing the rest from reference TRBV5-1 and TRBJ1-2, the complete variable domain is KAGVTQTPRYLIKTRGQQVTLSCSPISGHRSVSWYQQTPGQGLQFLFEYFSETQRNKGNFPGRFSGRQFSNSRSEMNVSTLELGDSALYLCASSLNVLYGYTFGSGTRLTVV.

The rearrangement uses TRBV19 and TRBJ2-1; 8 bases match TRBD1. Germline CDR1 LNHDA, CDR2 SQIVND (reference sequence). This CDR3 contains 13 residues. The ends lost 4 bases at V and 6 bases at J; junction bases unmatched: 2. CDR3 sequence reads: CASSSQGANEQFF. The DNA of the CDR3 is TGTGCCAGTAGTAGCCAGGGGGCCAATGAGCAGTTCTTC.

The V call is TRBV30, the J call TRBJ2-1, with D perhaps TRBD2 (6 bases). V was clipped by 2 bases and J by 5 bases, with 10 bases between them. CDR3 size: 13 residues. Germline values: CDR1 GTSNPN, CDR2 SVGIG (reference sequence). The CDR3 DNA follows: TGTGCCTGGAGTTTGGGGGGTCACAATGAGCAGTTCTTC. This gives the protein CAWSLGGHNEQFF.

The V call is TRBV27, the J call TRBJ1-1, with 8 bases identical to TRBD1. The CDR3 runs 14 residues. Germline CDR1 MNHEY, CDR2 SMNVEV (reference sequence). J was trimmed by 4 bases and V by 3 bases; bases with no gene match: 4. CDR3 region: CASSLDRVGTEAFF. The CDR3 DNA sequence: TGTGCCAGCAGTTTGGACAGGGTGGGCACTGAAGCTTTCTTT.

The chain combines TRBV12-3 or TRBV12-4 with TRBJ1-4, with 8 bases fitting TRBD1. V shed 5 bases, J shed 10 bases, and the junction held 3 bases outside the gene matches. This CDR3 has 12 amino acids. CDR3 DNA sequence: TGTGCCAGCAGTCCAGGACAGGGAAAACTGTTTTTT. The encoded protein is CASSPGQGKLFF.